This TCR beta chain was found in a study of blood T cell repertoires in COVID-19. Study background: From the United States, Italy and Spain came samples of acute and convalescent COVID-19. PBMCs, B-cell-depleted T cells, or T cells were the source of the cDNA or gDNA that made up the material.

Losses at the gene ends were 0 bases for V and 6 bases for J; bases not matched to a gene: 5. Germline CDR1 ENHRY, CDR2 SYGVKD. The CDR3 contains 15 residues. Measured with immunoSEQ multiplex PCR; TCRdb has only the in-frame clones, and not every one. The table lists about 89,000 clones, around 96% of them singletons. The source is a human donor with active COVID-19. The donor label of this sample is uncertain. V is TRBV10-3 and J is TRBJ2-7; TRBD1 aligns across 10 bases. Sequencing used peripheral blood. The CDR3 here is CAISESGQGSGEQYF. The CDR3 DNA sequence: TGTGCCATCAGTGAGTCGGGACAGGGGTCGGGCGAGCAGTACTTC.